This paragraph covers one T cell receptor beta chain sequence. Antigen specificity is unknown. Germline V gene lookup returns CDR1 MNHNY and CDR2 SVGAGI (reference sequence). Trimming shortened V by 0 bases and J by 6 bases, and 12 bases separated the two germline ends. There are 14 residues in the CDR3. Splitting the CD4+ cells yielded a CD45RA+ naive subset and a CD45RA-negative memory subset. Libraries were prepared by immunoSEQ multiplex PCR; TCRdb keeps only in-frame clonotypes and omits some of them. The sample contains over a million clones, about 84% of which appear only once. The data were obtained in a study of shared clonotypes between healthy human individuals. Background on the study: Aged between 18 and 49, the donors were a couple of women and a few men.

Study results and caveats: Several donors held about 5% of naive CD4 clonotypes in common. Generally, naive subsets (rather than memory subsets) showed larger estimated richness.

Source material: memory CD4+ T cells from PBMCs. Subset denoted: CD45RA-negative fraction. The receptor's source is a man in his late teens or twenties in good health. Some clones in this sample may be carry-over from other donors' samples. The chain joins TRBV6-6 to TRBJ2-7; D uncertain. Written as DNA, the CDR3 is TGTGCCAGCAGTTACTCTCCCGTAGGCGGCGAGCAGTACTTC. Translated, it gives CASSYSPVGGEQYF.